These 22 T cell receptor beta chains originate from one sample sequenced in a study of T-cell reconstitution after alpha-beta-depleted transplantation in children. As it was prepared, the TCRbeta library received unique molecular identifiers. TCRdb re-called the PCR reads through MiXCR, storing one row per CDR3 protein. The table has hundreds of thousands of distinct CDR3 sequences, around 13% seen once. Sequenced material: PBMCs, taken before TCRalphabeta/CD19-depleted stem cell transplant. Source of these receptors: a girl aged 2 to 9 with congenital amegakaryocytic thrombocytopenia, due to receive a stem cell transplant.

J is TRBJ2-4 and V is TRBV5-1; D is unresolved. The CDR3 spans 14 residues. CDR1 is SGHRS and CDR2 is YFSETQ in the germline V gene. Trimming took 3 bases from V and 4 from J, leaving 11 bases between them. Written as DNA, the CDR3 is TGCGCCAGCAGCTCCGATAGGGTTAAAAACATTCAGTACTTC. This translates into CASSSDRVKNIQYF.

This clonotype has at least ten counts. The chain links TRBV20-1 to TRBJ2-1; D unresolved. V dropped 1 base and J dropped 6 bases, with 13 bases sitting between them. The germline CDR1 and CDR2 sequences are DFQATT and SNEGSKA (reference sequence). CDR3 length: 14 amino acids. Written as DNA, the CDR3 is TGCAGTGCTAGAGTGCGCAACCCCCTCAATGAGCAGTTCTTC. Translated: CSARVRNPLNEQFF.

This chain uses TRBV11-2 with TRBJ2-1; 11 bases match TRBD2. The CDR3 covers 19 residues. Germline loops: CDR1 SGHAT, CDR2 FQNNGV. J was trimmed by 6 bases and V by 0 bases; bases with no gene match: 13. This chain's CDR3 is CASSLDPRLLAGETNEQFF. The CDR3 region has the DNA TGTGCCAGCAGCTTAGATCCGCGGCTACTAGCGGGAGAAACCAATGAGCAGTTCTTC.

In this sample, this clonotype turned up a few times. One end of the junction does not line up with germline, which may come from a read error. The chain couples TRBV18 to TRBJ2-7; 8 positions agree with TRBD1. The CDR3 totals 14 residues. Looked up from germline, CDR1 is KGHSH and CDR2 is LQKENI. CDR3 DNA sequence: TGTGCCACCTCACTGGACAGGGAAGTCAACGAGCAGTACTTC. This gives the protein CATSLDREVNEQYF.

This clonotype was found many times. This chain joins TRBV12-5 and TRBJ2-1; no firm D call. V was cut by 1 base and J by 6 bases, with 1 base left in between. This CDR3 is built from 11 residues. Per the germline V gene, CDR1 is LGHNT and CDR2 is FRNRAP. CDR3 DNA sequence: TGTGCTAGTGGTTTGGGCAATGAGCAGTTCTTC. Translated: CASGLGNEQFF.

V is TRBV20-1 and J is TRBJ1-5; possible D gene TRBD1, 5 bases. Germline CDR1 is DFQATT and CDR2 is SNEGSKA (reference sequence). Trimming pared 6 bases from V and 3 bases from J, leaving 21 bases between. The CDR3 spans 16 residues. The CDR3 sequence: CSALGGADSSNQPQHF. Here the CDR3 DNA reads TGCAGTGCCCTTGGAGGGGCCGACAGTTCCAATCAGCCCCAGCATTTT.

Ten or more counts support this clonotype. The J gene is TRBJ1-2, the V gene TRBV12-3 or TRBV12-4, with D possibly matching TRBD1 (6 bases). Trimming left V 7 bases short and J 4 bases short, with 22 bases between. This CDR3 is built from 16 residues. Here the CDR3 DNA reads TGTGCCAGCACCCTCTTACCCGACAGGCAATTCTATGGCTACACCTTC. This gives the protein CASTLLPDRQFYGYTF.

This clonotype was seen a handful of times. The chain is built from TRBV7-6 and TRBJ2-2; the D gene is possibly TRBD1 (7 bases). V was pared by 7 bases and J by 3 bases, with 21 bases between. Germline V CDR1 and CDR2: SGHVS, FNYEAQ. The CDR3 runs 17 residues. This CDR3 reads CASTENAEGADTGELFF. The CDR3 DNA reads as TGTGCCAGCACCGAAAACGCGGAGGGGGCGGACACCGGGGAGCTGTTTTTT.

This clonotype was observed many times. The chain combines TRBV20-1 with TRBJ2-2; TRBD2 matches at 7 bases. CDR1 is DFQATT, CDR2 SNEGSKA, per germline (reference sequence). V gave up 6 bases and J gave up 3 bases; unmatched junction bases: 13. The CDR3 runs to 16 residues. Here the CDR3 DNA reads TGCAGTGCCCTCCGGGGGGAGGGGAGATACACCGGGGAGCTGTTTTTT. As protein: CSALRGEGRYTGELFF.

V and J are TRBV5-1 and TRBJ1-5; D uncertain. Germline CDR1 reads SGHRS; CDR2 reads YFSETQ. The CDR3 is made up of 13 amino acids. The V and J ends lost 0 bases and 4 bases respectively, with 5 bases between them. The CDR3 spells CASSLGDNQPQHF. The CDR3 bases are TGCGCCAGCAGCTTGGGAGATAATCAGCCCCAGCATTTT.

This clonotype was observed a few times. This rearrangement joins TRBV4-2 to TRBJ2-7; D might be TRBD1 (6 bases). V lost 0 bases and J 4 bases, leaving 13 bases between the germline ends. The germline CDR1 and CDR2 sequences are LGHNA and YNFKEQ. There are 15 residues in the CDR3. The CDR3 nucleotides are TGTGCCAGCAGCCAAGAAGGACAGCAAGGTTACGAGCAGTACTTC. This encodes CASSQEGQQGYEQYF.

V usage is TRBV24-1 and J usage is TRBJ2-1, with D possibly TRBD2 on 5 matching bases. The V end was cut by 4 bases, the J end by 5 bases, with 23 bases between. This CDR3 region has 18 residues. Germline V gives CDR1 KGHDR, CDR2 SFDVKD. In DNA, the CDR3 is TGTGCCACCAGTGAGACTCGCGGACTCTCCCCTCGGAACAATGAGCAGTTCTTC. Amino acid sequence: CATSETRGLSPRNNEQFF.

The CDR3 is CASSSLRGTEIETQYF. Here the CDR3 DNA reads TGTGCCAGCAGCTCCCTTCGCGGGACAGAAATAGAGACCCAGTACTTC. The V and J genes are TRBV7-6 and TRBJ2-5, with D possibly TRBD1 on 7 matching bases. CDR3 length equals 16 residues. CDR1 and CDR2 from the germline V gene are SGHVS and FNYEAQ. Trimming took off 4 bases at V and 4 bases at J, with 19 bases between the two ends. Using reference TRBV7-6 and TRBJ2-5 for the parts outside the CDR3, the full variable domain is GAGVSQSPRYKVTKRGQDVALRCDPISGHVSLYWYRQALGQGPEFLTYFNYEAQQDKSGLPNDRFSAERPEGSISTLTIQRTEQRDSAMYRCASSSLRGTEIETQYFGPGTRLLVL.

In its sample, this clonotype was seen a few times. This chain joins TRBV27 and TRBJ2-7; TRBD2 matches 7 bases. CDR1 is MNHEY, CDR2 SMNVEV, per germline (reference sequence). CDR3 length: 15 amino acids. J was trimmed by 2 bases and V by 4 bases; bases with no gene match: 8. The CDR3, as DNA: TGTGCCAGCAGTTGGTTCGCGGGGAGGGCCTACGAGCAGTACTTC. Protein product: CASSWFAGRAYEQYF.

This clonotype showed up just a few times. CDR3 DNA: TGTGCCAGCAGCTTCGGGTTGGAGGGGACTGAAGCTTTCTTT. Its translation is CASSFGLEGTEAFF. The chain carries TRBV5-6 and TRBJ1-1; D may be TRBD1 (5 bases). Germline CDR1 reads SGHDT; CDR2 reads YYEEEE. Deletions cut 2 bases from V and 5 bases from J, with 13 bases between. This CDR3 has 14 residues.

This clonotype occurred a few times. This chain links TRBV10-3 with TRBJ1-2; D remains ambiguous. There are 12 residues in the CDR3. The germline V gene encodes CDR1 ENHRY and CDR2 SYGVKD. V gave up 4 bases and J gave up 8 bases, with 11 bases separating them. CDR3 DNA sequence: TGTGCCATCAGTGCAATAGGGATCGGCTACACCTTC. It translates to CAISAIGIGYTF.

This clonotype was seen many times. The chain is built from TRBV7-9 and TRBJ2-7; D unresolved. Looked up from germline, CDR1 is SEHNR and CDR2 is FQNEAQ (reference sequence). This CDR3 contains 12 residues. V lost 4 bases to trimming and J lost 5 bases, with 9 bases between them. CDR3 amino acids: CASSSSNNEQYF. CDR3 DNA sequence: TGTGCCAGCAGCTCATCAAATAACGAGCAGTACTTC.

At least ten counts were recorded for this clonotype. This chain joins TRBV5-1 and TRBJ2-7; TRBD1 is a possible D gene (6 bases). Germline V CDR1 and CDR2: SGHRS, YFSETQ. V was shortened by 2 bases and J by 2 bases, with 14 bases between the two germline ends. The length of the CDR3 is 15 residues. DNA for the CDR3: TGCGCCAGCAGCTTTGGGGGCGGCCTAACCTACGAGCAGTACTTC. It yields the protein CASSFGGGLTYEQYF.

V and J are TRBV28 and TRBJ2-7; D is unresolved. Per germline, CDR1 MDHEN and CDR2 SYDVKM. Deletions cut 8 bases from V and 4 bases from J, with 24 bases between. The length of the CDR3 is 16 residues. The DNA of the CDR3 is TGTGCCAGCGGCGCCCCCCACCCGGACCCTGCTTACGAGCAGTACTTC. Protein: CASGAPHPDPAYEQYF. Using reference TRBV28 and TRBJ2-7 for the parts outside the CDR3, the full variable domain is DVKVTQSSRYLVKRTGEKVFLECVQDMDHENMFWYRQDPGLGLRLIYFSYDVKMKEKGDIPEGYSVSREKKERFSLILESASTNQTSMYLCASGAPHPDPAYEQYFGPGTRLTVT.

This clonotype was seen ten or more times. CDR3: CASSQDSRSYEQYF. The CDR3 region has the DNA TGTGCCAGCAGCCAAGATTCACGCTCCTACGAGCAGTACTTC. The chain links TRBV3-1 to TRBJ2-7; D unresolved. The V end lost 0 bases, the J end lost 0 bases, and 6 bases lay between the germline ends. CDR3 length equals 14 residues. Germline V CDR1 and CDR2: LGHDT, YNNKEL (reference sequence).

CDR3 DNA: TGTGCCAGCAGCCTCGGCAGGATCACTGAAGCTTTCTTT. Amino acid sequence: CASSLGRITEAFF. The V and J genes are TRBV5-6 and TRBJ1-1; D gene unclear. From germline, CDR1 is SGHDT and CDR2 YYEEEE. This CDR3 has 13 residues. V was cut by 4 bases and J by 4 bases, with 11 bases left in between.

In this sample, this clonotype turned up a few times. This rearrangement joins TRBV10-3 to TRBJ2-3, with a possible D match to TRBD1 (5 bases). Germline V gene lookup returns CDR1 ENHRY and CDR2 SYGVKD. The CDR3 runs to 13 residues. The V end was cut by 10 bases, the J end by 3 bases, with 14 bases between. The CDR3, as DNA: TGTGCCACCGCGGAGTCAGGGACAGATACGCAGTATTTT. This codes for CATAESGTDTQYF.